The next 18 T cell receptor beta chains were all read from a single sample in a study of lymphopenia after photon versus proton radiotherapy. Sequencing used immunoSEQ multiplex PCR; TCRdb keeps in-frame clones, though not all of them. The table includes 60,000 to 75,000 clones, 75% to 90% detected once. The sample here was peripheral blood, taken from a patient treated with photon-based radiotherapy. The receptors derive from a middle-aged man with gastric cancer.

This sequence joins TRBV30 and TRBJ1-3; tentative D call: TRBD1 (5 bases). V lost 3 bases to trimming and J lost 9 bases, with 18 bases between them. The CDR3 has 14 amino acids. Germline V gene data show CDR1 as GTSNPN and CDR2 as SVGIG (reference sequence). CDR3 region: CAWSLGGGVATIYF. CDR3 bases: TGTGCCTGGAGCCTGGGGGGGGGTGTCGCCACCATATATTTT.

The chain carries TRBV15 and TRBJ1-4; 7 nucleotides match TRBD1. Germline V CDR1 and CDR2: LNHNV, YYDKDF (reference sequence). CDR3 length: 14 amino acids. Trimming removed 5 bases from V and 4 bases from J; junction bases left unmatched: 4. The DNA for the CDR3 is TGTGCCACCAGCCAGGACAGGAGTAATGAAAAACTGTTTTTT. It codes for CATSQDRSNEKLFF.

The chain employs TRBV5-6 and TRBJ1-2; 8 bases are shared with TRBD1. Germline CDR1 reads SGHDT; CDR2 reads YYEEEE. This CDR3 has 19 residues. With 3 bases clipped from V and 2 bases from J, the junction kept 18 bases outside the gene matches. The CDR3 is CASSSLSLDYRTGNYGYTF. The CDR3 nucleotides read TGTGCCAGCAGCTCACTCAGCTTGGACTATCGGACAGGGAACTATGGCTACACCTTC.

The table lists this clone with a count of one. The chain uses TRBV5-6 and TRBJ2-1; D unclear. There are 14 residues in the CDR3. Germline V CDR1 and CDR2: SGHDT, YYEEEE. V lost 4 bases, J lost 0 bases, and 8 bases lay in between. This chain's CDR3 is CASSPPSSYNEQFF. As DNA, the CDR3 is TGTGCCAGCAGCCCTCCGAGCTCCTACAATGAGCAGTTCTTC. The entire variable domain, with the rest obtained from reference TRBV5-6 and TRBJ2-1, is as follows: DAGVTQSPTHLIKTRGQQVTLRCSPKSGHDTVSWYQQALGQGPQFIFQYYEEEERQRGNFPDRFSGHQFPNYSSELNVNALLLGDSALYLCASSPPSSYNEQFFGPGTRLTVL.

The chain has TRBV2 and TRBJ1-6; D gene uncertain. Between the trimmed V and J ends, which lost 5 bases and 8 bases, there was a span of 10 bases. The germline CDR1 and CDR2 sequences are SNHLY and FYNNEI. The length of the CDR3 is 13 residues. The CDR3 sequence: CASSREYDSPLHF. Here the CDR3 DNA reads TGTGCCAGCAGTAGGGAGTACGATTCACCCCTCCACTTT.

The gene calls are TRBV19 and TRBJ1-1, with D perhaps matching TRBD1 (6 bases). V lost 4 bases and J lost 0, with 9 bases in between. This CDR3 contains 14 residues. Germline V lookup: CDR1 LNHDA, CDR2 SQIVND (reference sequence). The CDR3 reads CASSTGQMNTEAFF. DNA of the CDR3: TGTGCCAGTAGTACAGGACAGATGAACACTGAAGCTTTCTTT.

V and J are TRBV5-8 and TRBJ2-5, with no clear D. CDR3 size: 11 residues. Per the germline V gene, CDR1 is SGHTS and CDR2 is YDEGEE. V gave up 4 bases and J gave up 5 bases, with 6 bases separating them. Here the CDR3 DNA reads TGTGCCAGCAGCCCCCGGGAGACCCAGTACTTC. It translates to CASSPRETQYF.

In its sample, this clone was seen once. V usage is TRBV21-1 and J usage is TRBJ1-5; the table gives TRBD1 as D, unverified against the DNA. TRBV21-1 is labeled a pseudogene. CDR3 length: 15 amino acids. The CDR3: CASSEPDRANQPQHF. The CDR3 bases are TGTGCCAGCAGCGAACCTGACAGGGCCAATCAGCCCCAGCATTTT.

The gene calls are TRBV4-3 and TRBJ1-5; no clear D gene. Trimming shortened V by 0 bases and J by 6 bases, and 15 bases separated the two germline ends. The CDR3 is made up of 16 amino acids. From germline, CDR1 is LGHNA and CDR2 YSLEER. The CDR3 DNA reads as TGCGCCAGCAGCCAAGATGTGTCCCAATGGGGTCAGCCCCAGCATTTT. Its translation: CASSQDVSQWGQPQHF.

This chain's CDR3 is CASSQERRSASGGQETQYF. DNA for the CDR3: TGCGCCAGCAGCCAAGAGAGAAGGTCGGCTAGCGGGGGTCAAGAGACCCAGTACTTC. V gene TRBV4-3 combines with J gene TRBJ2-5, with 10 bases aligning to TRBD2. Trimming took 0 bases from V and 2 from J; bases not matched to a gene: 12. The germline V gene encodes CDR1 LGHNA and CDR2 YSLEER. This CDR3 region has 19 residues.

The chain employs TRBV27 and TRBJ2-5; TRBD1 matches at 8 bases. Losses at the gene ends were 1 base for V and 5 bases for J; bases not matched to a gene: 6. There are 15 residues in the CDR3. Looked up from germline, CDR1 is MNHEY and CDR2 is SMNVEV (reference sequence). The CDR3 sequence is CASSLWQGAGETQYF. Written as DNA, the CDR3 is TGTGCCAGCAGTTTATGGCAGGGGGCCGGGGAGACCCAGTACTTC.

The CDR3 sequence is CASSASGGPTYEQYF. Here the CDR3 DNA reads TGCGCCAGCAGTGCTAGCGGGGGCCCCACCTACGAGCAGTACTTC. The rearrangement uses TRBV10-2 and TRBJ2-7, with 10 bases identical to TRBD2. J gave up 2 bases and V 4 bases, and 5 bases lay outside the gene matches. This CDR3 has 15 amino acids. Germline-derived CDR1 and CDR2 are WSHSY and SAAADI.

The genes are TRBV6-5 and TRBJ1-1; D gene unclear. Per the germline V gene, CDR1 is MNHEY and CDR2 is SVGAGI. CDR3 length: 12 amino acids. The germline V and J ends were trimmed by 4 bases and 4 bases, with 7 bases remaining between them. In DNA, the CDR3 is TGTGCCAGCAGTTCCACGGGCACTGAAGCTTTCTTT. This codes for CASSSTGTEAFF.

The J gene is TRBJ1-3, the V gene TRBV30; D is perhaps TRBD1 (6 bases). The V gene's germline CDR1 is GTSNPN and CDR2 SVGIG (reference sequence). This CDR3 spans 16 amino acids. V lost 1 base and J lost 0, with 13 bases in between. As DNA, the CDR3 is TGTGCCTGGAGTGATCCCGGGACAACCTCTGGAAACACCATATATTTT. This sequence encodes CAWSDPGTTSGNTIYF.

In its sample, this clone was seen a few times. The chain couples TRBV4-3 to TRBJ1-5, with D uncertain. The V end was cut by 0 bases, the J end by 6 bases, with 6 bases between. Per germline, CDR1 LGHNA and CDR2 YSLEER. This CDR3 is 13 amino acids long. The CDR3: CASSQDGVQPQHF. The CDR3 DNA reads TGCGCCAGCAGCCAAGATGGAGTTCAGCCCCAGCATTTT.

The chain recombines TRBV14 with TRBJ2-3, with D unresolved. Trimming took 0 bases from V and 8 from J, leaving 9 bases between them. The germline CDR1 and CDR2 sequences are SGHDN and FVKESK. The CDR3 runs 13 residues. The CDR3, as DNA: TGTGCCAGCAGCCAAGATGCCGTGGGTACGCAGTATTTT. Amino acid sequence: CASSQDAVGTQYF.

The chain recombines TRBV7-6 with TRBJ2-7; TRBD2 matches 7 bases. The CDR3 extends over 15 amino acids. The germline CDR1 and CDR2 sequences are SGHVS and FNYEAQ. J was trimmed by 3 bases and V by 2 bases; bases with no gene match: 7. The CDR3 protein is CASSLNRASGYEQYF. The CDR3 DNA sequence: TGTGCCAGCAGCTTAAATAGGGCTAGCGGCTACGAGCAGTACTTC.

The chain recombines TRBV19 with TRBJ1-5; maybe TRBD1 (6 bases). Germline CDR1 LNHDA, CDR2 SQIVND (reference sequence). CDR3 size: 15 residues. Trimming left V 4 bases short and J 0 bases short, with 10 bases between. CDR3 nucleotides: TGTGCCAGTAGTACAAGGGACATTAGCAATCAGCCCCAGCATTTT. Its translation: CASSTRDISNQPQHF.